A single sample gave rise to the 8 T cell receptor beta chains below, sequenced in a study of shared clonotypes between healthy human individuals. Here immunoSEQ multiplex PCR was the method, and the copy in TCRdb shows in-frame clones only, minus some. The sample includes about 730,000 clones, over 55% seen only once; the top ten take more than 1.5%. Material: memory CD4+ T cells sorted from blood. Subset indicated: CD45RA-negative fraction. These receptors were collected from a woman aged 25 to 39 in good health.

The chain links TRBV19 to TRBJ1-5, with D possibly being TRBD1 (6 bases). V shed 5 bases and J shed 6 bases, with 11 bases lying between them. The CDR3 runs to 13 residues. Germline-derived CDR1 and CDR2 are LNHDA and SQIVND (reference sequence). This CDR3 is CASSPQGFQPQHF. The CDR3 coding sequence is TGTGCCAGTAGTCCACAGGGATTTCAGCCCCAGCATTTT.

Details on this clone: The sample contains more than one DNA sequence encoding this CDR3. V usage is TRBV18 and J usage is TRBJ2-2; weak D call: TRBD2 (6 bases). The V gene lost 1 base and the J gene lost 0 bases, with 6 bases spanning the gap. The CDR3 sequence is 15 residues long. Germline V gene sequence: CDR1 KGHSH, CDR2 LQKENI. The CDR3 bases are TGTGCCAGCTCACCACTAGCGGCGAACACCGGGGAGCTGTTTTTT. It codes for CASSPLAANTGELFF.

This sequence joins TRBV19 and TRBJ2-2; 9 bases match TRBD2. CDR1 is LNHDA, CDR2 SQIVND, per germline (reference sequence). The CDR3 has 15 amino acids. The V segment lost 1 base and the J segment 3 bases; nucleotides outside the gene matches: 0. CDR3 protein: CASSIVAGDTGELFF. Here the CDR3 DNA reads TGTGCCAGTAGTATAGTAGCGGGAGACACCGGGGAGCTGTTTTTT.

In nucleotides, the CDR3 is TGCGCCAGCAGCCCGTCGGGACTAGATTACAATGAGCAGTTCTTC. It specifies CASSPSGLDYNEQFF. The chain recombines TRBV5-1 with TRBJ2-1; 8 bases align to TRBD2. Unmatched junction bases numbered 7, after V lost 4 bases and J lost 4 bases. CDR3 length: 15 residues. The germline gives CDR1 SGHRS, CDR2 YFSETQ.

This chain connects TRBV5-1 to TRBJ2-3, with TRBD2 matching over 9 bases. Germline V lookup: CDR1 SGHRS, CDR2 YFSETQ. V was pared by 0 bases and J by 4 bases, with 3 bases of the junction left unmatched. The CDR3 is 15 residues long. CDR3: CASSLGSGRPDTQYF. DNA for the CDR3: TGCGCCAGCAGCTTGGGTAGCGGGAGACCAGATACGCAGTATTTT.

This clone was counted only a few times. The J gene is TRBJ1-5, the V gene TRBV2, with TRBD1 as a possible D gene (5 bases). The CDR3 contains 14 residues. The germline V gene encodes CDR1 SNHLY and CDR2 FYNNEI. Trimming took off 7 bases at V and 0 bases at J, with 10 bases between the two ends. The CDR3 DNA reads as TGTGCCAGCAACGACAGAGTTAGCAATCAGCCCCAGCATTTT. It codes for CASNDRVSNQPQHF.

V usage is TRBV28 and J usage is TRBJ2-5; D is perhaps TRBD1 or TRBD2 (5 bases each). CDR3 length: 13 residues. CDR1 MDHEN and CDR2 SYDVKM come from the germline V gene. Trimming cost V 8 bases and J 6 bases, with 16 bases left between them. The CDR3 DNA reads TGTGCCAGCCGGGACGGTGGGTTAAAGACCCAGTACTTC. Its translation is CASRDGGLKTQYF.

With regard to this clone: A far larger clone is just one base off, so this is likely a read error. Additional DNA sequences in this sample encode the identical CDR3. J is TRBJ2-7 and V is TRBV11-2, with 7 positions matching TRBD2. CDR1 and CDR2 from the germline V gene are SGHAT and FQNNGV. The ends lost 5 bases at V and 0 bases at J; junction bases unmatched: 4. This CDR3 is built from 14 residues. The CDR3 reads CASSLQRDSYEQYF. The CDR3 DNA sequence: TGTGCCAGCAGCCTCCAGCGGGACTCCTACGAGCAGTACTTC.